This T cell receptor beta chain came from a study of blood T cell repertoires in COVID-19. Background on the study: In each case, the material was cDNA or gDNA derived from T cells, B-cell-depleted T cells, or PBMCs.

Original analysis: Nucleated cell number was recorded as an estimate derived from reference gene primer amplification. TCRdb's table, derived via immunoSEQ multiplex PCR, lists solely in-frame clones and lacks some. V, J and clone size are those of that table, while D and trimming were read from the DNA. The sample includes roughly 100,000 clones, around 90% of them seen just once. V lost 3 bases and J 0 bases, leaving 14 bases between the germline ends. This CDR3 is 16 amino acids long. Germline CDR1 and CDR2: SGHDN and FVKESK. This sequence originates from a man in his late teens or twenties with acute or convalescent COVID-19. This chain joins TRBV14 and TRBJ1-1; perhaps TRBD1 as D (5 bases). What was sequenced was peripheral blood. The chain's CDR3 is CASSHLEPGLNTEAFF. The CDR3 DNA sequence: TGTGCCAGCAGCCATCTCGAGCCAGGGTTGAACACTGAAGCTTTCTTT.